The sequence of this T cell receptor beta chain was determined in a study of OX40 agonist ivuxolimab in advanced cancers. Findings and caveats of the study: The study observed clonal expansion of CD4+ and CD8+ blood T cells by week 6 at 0.1 to 3.0 mg/kg.

The CDR3 consists of 14 residues. Looked up from germline, CDR1 is SGDLS and CDR2 is YYNGEE. The V and J ends lost 4 bases and 5 bases respectively, with 15 bases between them. Concerning this clone itself: Its cognate antigen is unknown.

Method: immunoSEQ multiplex PCR; TCRdb's copy keeps in-frame clones and lacks some. Here the sample spans around 60,000 clones, around 90% being singletons. The receptor comes from an adult with an advanced solid tumor such as melanoma, head and neck, liver or kidney cancer. Source: CD4+ or CD8+ T cells sorted from blood, taken in a trial of the OX40 agonist ivuxolimab. The V and J genes are TRBV9 and TRBJ1-1; D is uncertain. CDR3 loop: CASSPSDGNTEAFF. DNA for the CDR3: TGTGCCAGCAGCCCATCGGACGGAAATACTGAAGCTTTCTTT.